This entry is about one T cell receptor beta chain. This clonotype was seen only a few times. What antigen it recognizes has not been identified. Possible read error: a much larger clone is one base away. The method behind the library was 5' RACE. Sequencing was carried out with an Illumina HiSeq 2500. A second PCR of about 7 to 12 cycles was performed with a sample-barcoded 5' primer and a J-beta primer mix. A template-switch 5' adaptor carrying 12 random nucleotides introduced a unique molecular identifier onto each TCR beta cDNA molecule. At least 2.5 million CDR3-containing paired-end reads were obtained from each sample. First-strand cDNA was synthesized from all RNA with the Mint cDNA synthesis kit, primed by a TRBC-specific oligonucleotide. Following uracil-DNA glycosylase treatment, all cDNA underwent a first 18-cycle PCR with the universal primers M1SS and BC2_uni_R. Per the original workflow: For normalization, 1 million high-quality reads, each with a distinct molecular identifier, were randomly selected from each sample. Instead of being binned into consensus sequences, reads with shared molecular identifiers were discarded. MiTCR, set to a Q25 quality threshold and the strictest error-elimination algorithm, was used for CDR3 identification, clonotype clustering and error correction. A nonparametric unseen species model using Euler transformation provided a lower-bound estimate of total TCR beta diversity. Clones were called with MiXCR by TCRdb after fastp trimmed the public reads at Q25, and only in-frame beta chains were retained. Each entry is one CDR3 protein sequence, shown with its most common DNA and genes. TCRdb assigned the V and J calls; the authors' analysis was not used. Within this sample are hundreds of thousands of distinct CDR3 sequences, with under 30% of them counted one time only. The ten largest clones take up roughly a sixth of the sample.

The data were obtained in a study of blood T cells in healthy people across ages (dated by TCRdb to between 2014 and 2016). Broadly, across the study: In model experiments, roughly one uniquely barcoded TCR beta cDNA molecule per two T cells was captured by template switching. To avoid experimental bias, donors of different ages were spread randomly across the sequencing lanes. Using deep sequencing normalized with unique cDNA molecular identifiers, the study measured how TCR beta repertoire diversity changes with age. For two donors (one aged 18 to 29 and one aged 80 or older), the study analyzed two additional independent replicas of 1 million unique cDNA reads from the same blood draw. The donors were divided into four age groups: young (average approximately 16 years), middle-aged (under 40), aged (approximately 59) and long-lived (nearly 85). Beyond this particular receptor, the publication reports: Estimates of total diversity from one million sequenced T cells were regarded as lower bounds and underestimates. Observed TCR beta diversity per million T cells fell roughly linearly with age, and a significant reduction was already apparent by age roughly 40. Since profiling was done on bulk unsorted PBMCs, naive and antigen-experienced compartments could not be conclusively compared. Compared with the aged group, more naive CD4+ T cells, fewer expanded clones and increased TCR diversity were shown by the long-lived group, suggesting age selection. There was a strong correlation between observed TCR beta diversity and the percentage of naive T cells measured by flow cytometry. Because the CMV infection status of the donors was unknown, age-related changes in expanded clonotypes may potentially have been confounded.

Donors were a few dozen systemically healthy Caucasian individuals from Russia aged roughly 6 to 90 years. Each donor gave around 9 milliliters of peripheral blood, collected into EDTA-treated Vacutainer tubes. Ficoll-Paque density-gradient centrifugation was used to isolate PBMCs, with at least 6.5 million per sample. Total RNA, at least 5 micrograms per sample, was extracted from PBMCs with Trizol reagent. The percentages of naive CD45RAhigh/CD27high T cells were determined by flow cytometry on a PBMC aliquot from every donor. Based on the germline V gene (reference sequence), the CDR1 and CDR2 sequences are SEHNR and FQNEAQ. V is cut by 5 bases and J by 11 bases, and the space between the germline ends is 24 bases. The CDR3 measures 15 amino acids from cysteine to phenylalanine. Only the CDR3 region is kept as DNA, spanning 45 bases read in frame from base 1.

Sequenced input: blood. The sequence joins TRBV7-9 to TRBJ2-5, with no D gene named confidently. This TCR was recovered from a woman aged 80 or over in good health. CDR3 reads: CASSETGGGYNEQYF. The DNA sequence is TGTGCCAGCAGCGAGACCGGTGGTGGTTACAATGAGCAGTACTTC. Extended through the reference TRBV7-9 and TRBJ2-5 proteins, this CDR3 yields the full variable domain: DTGVSQNPRHKITKRGQNVTFRCDPISEHNRLYWYRQTLGQGPEFLTYFQNEAQLEKSRLLSDRFSAERPKGSFSTLEIQRTEQGDSAMYLCASSETGGGYNEQYFGPGTRLLVL.